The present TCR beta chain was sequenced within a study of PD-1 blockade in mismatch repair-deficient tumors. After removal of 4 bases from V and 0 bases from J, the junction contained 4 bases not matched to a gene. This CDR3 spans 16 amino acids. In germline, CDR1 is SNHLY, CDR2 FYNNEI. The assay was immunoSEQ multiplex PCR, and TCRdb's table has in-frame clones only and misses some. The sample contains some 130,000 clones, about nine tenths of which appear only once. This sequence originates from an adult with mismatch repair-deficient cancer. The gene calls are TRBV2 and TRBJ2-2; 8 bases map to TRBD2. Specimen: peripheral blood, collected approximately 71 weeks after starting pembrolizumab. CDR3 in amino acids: CASSVTGLANTGELFF. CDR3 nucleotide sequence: TGTGCCAGCAGTGTAACGGGACTAGCGAACACCGGGGAGCTGTTTTTT.